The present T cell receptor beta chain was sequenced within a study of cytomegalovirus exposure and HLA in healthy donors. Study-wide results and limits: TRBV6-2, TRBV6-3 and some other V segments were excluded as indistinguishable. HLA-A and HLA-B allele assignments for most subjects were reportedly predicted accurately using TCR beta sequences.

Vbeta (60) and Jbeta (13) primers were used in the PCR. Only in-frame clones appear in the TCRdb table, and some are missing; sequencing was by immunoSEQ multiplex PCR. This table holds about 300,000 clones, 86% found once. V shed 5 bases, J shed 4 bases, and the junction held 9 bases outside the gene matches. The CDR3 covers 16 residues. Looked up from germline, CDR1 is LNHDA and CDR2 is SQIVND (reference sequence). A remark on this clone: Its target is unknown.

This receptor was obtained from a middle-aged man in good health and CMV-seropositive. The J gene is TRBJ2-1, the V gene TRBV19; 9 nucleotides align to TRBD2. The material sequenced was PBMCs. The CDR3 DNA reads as TGTGCCAGTAGTGAGCTAGCGGGACCATCTTACAATGAGCAGTTCTTC. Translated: CASSELAGPSYNEQFF.